A selection of T cell receptor beta chains follows, all from one sample in a study of identical twins. TCRdb reprocessed the 5' RACE reads with MiXCR, giving one entry per CDR3 protein. Here the sample spans nearly 200,000 distinct CDR3 sequences, roughly 15% being singletons. This same sample was also part of a study on T cells expressing NK-cell markers.

The specimen sequenced was CD8+ T cells sorted from blood. The origin of the receptors is a woman aged 18-30 years in good health. CDR3s include the opening cysteine and the closing phenylalanine or tryptophan. A D gene is named only where the DNA matches it firmly. Rows may omit the clone size; those that give it use once, few, many or a size class.

V gene: TRBV6-5; D gene: TRBD1; J gene: TRBJ2-7; clone size: -; CDR3 DNA: TGTGCCAGCAGTTACACAGGGGATAATATCGAGCAGTACTTC; CDR3 protein: CASSYTGDNIEQYF
V gene: TRBV12-5; D gene: -; J gene: TRBJ2-7; clone size: -; CDR3 DNA: TGTGCTAGTGGTTCAGACTTCTACGAGCAGTACTTC; CDR3 protein: CASGSDFYEQYF
V gene: TRBV7-9; D gene: TRBD1; J gene: TRBJ1-2; clone size: few; CDR3 DNA: TGTGCCAGCCACCGGGGGACAGGGTCTTATGGCTACACCTTC; CDR3 protein: CASHRGTGSYGYTF
V gene: TRBV12-3/TRBV12-4; D gene: TRBD1; J gene: TRBJ1-5; clone size: many; CDR3 DNA: TGTGCCAGCAGTTTAAGGGACAGGGGGCTGGGGGATCAGCCCCAGCATTTT; CDR3 protein: CASSLRDRGLGDQPQHF
V gene: TRBV12-3/TRBV12-4; D gene: TRBD1; J gene: TRBJ1-1; clone size: -; CDR3 DNA: TGTGCCTGGGGGACAGGAGGTGCTGAAGCTTTCTTT; CDR3 protein: CAWGTGGAEAFF
V gene: TRBV6-2/TRBV6-3; D gene: TRBD2; J gene: TRBJ2-7; clone size: few; CDR3 DNA: TGTGCCAGCGGGCTAGCGGAGTACAGCGAGCAGTACTTC; CDR3 protein: CASGLAEYSEQYF
V gene: TRBV12-3/TRBV12-4; D gene: TRBD2; J gene: TRBJ2-7; clone size: few; CDR3 DNA: TGTGCCAGCAGGGGCTACCTAGCGGGGACTTCCTACGAGCAGTACTTC; CDR3 protein: CASRGYLAGTSYEQYF
V gene: TRBV19; D gene: -; J gene: TRBJ1-2; clone size: -; CDR3 DNA: TGTGCCAGTACTACGTTGCGGCAGGCAACCTTC; CDR3 protein: CASTTLRQATF
V gene: TRBV7-8; D gene: -; J gene: TRBJ2-1; clone size: -; CDR3 DNA: TGTGCCAGCAGCATTATTAGCGGAGCATACAATGAGCAGTTCTTC; CDR3 protein: CASSIISGAYNEQFF
V gene: TRBV20-1; D gene: -; J gene: TRBJ2-1; clone size: many; CDR3 DNA: TGCAGTGCTAGAGCCCCTCGGGGGGCATACAATGAGCAGTTCTTC; CDR3 protein: CSARAPRGAYNEQFF
V gene: TRBV10-3; D gene: TRBD2; J gene: TRBJ2-7; clone size: -; CDR3 DNA: TGTGCCATCAGCGAGTCGGGGACTAGCGGAACCTACGAGCAGTACTTC; CDR3 protein: CAISESGTSGTYEQYF
V gene: TRBV10-1; D gene: -; J gene: TRBJ2-1; clone size: -; CDR3 DNA: TGCGCCAGCAGTGTAGGACCTGATGAGCAGTTCTTC; CDR3 protein: CASSVGPDEQFF
V gene: TRBV27; D gene: -; J gene: TRBJ2-1; clone size: -; CDR3 DNA: TGTGCCAGCTCAAATTTGGGGCAGAGCTCCTACAATGAGCAGTTCTTC; CDR3 protein: CASSNLGQSSYNEQFF
V gene: TRBV20-1; D gene: -; J gene: TRBJ2-5; clone size: -; CDR3 DNA: TGCAGTGCTAGAGGCGAGCCCAGTGGGCAAGAGACCCAGTACTTC; CDR3 protein: CSARGEPSGQETQYF
V gene: TRBV3-1; D gene: TRBD1; J gene: TRBJ2-1; clone size: few; CDR3 DNA: TGTGCCAGCAGCGCCGCCGGGACAGGGGGTGAGCAGTTCTTC; CDR3 protein: CASSAAGTGGEQFF
V gene: TRBV7-9; D gene: -; J gene: TRBJ1-4; clone size: -; CDR3 DNA: TGTGCCAGCCACCGCGGAGGGGCGAGCGTTGAAAAACTGTTTTTT; CDR3 protein: CASHRGGASVEKLFF
V gene: TRBV30; D gene: -; J gene: TRBJ2-5; clone size: -; CDR3 DNA: TGTGCCTGGAGTGTAGGTACTAGCTCACCAGAGACCCAGTACTTC; CDR3 protein: CAWSVGTSSPETQYF
V gene: TRBV7-8; D gene: -; J gene: TRBJ1-2; clone size: -; CDR3 DNA: TGTGCCAGCAGCTTAGGGACTGAGGACGTGTTTAACTATGGCTACACCTTC; CDR3 protein: CASSLGTEDVFNYGYTF
V gene: TRBV29-1; D gene: -; J gene: TRBJ2-7; clone size: -; CDR3 DNA: TGCAGCGTTCTAACAGATTACGAGCAGTACTTC; CDR3 protein: CSVLTDYEQYF
V gene: TRBV9; D gene: TRBD2; J gene: TRBJ2-7; clone size: -; CDR3 DNA: TGTGCCAGCAGCCTCGGGACTAGCGGGGCTGTGGGGGACGAGCAGTACTTC; CDR3 protein: CASSLGTSGAVGDEQYF
V gene: TRBV6-2/TRBV6-3; D gene: -; J gene: TRBJ2-7; clone size: few; CDR3 DNA: TGTGCCAGCAGTTACAATCGAGAACCCAGGGGCCCGGGATACGAGCAGTACTTC; CDR3 protein: CASSYNREPRGPGYEQYF
V gene: TRBV6-5; D gene: -; J gene: TRBJ2-7; clone size: -; CDR3 DNA: TGTGCCAGCAGTTACTCGGGCGGCCTCTCCTACGAGCAGTACTTC; CDR3 protein: CASSYSGGLSYEQYF
V gene: TRBV29-1; D gene: TRBD1; J gene: TRBJ2-1; clone size: few; CDR3 DNA: TGCAGCGCCCGGGACAGGGGGTACAATGAGCAGTTCTTC; CDR3 protein: CSARDRGYNEQFF
V gene: TRBV7-2; D gene: -; J gene: TRBJ1-3; clone size: -; CDR3 DNA: TGTGCCAGCAGCCTGGACATTGGAAACACCATATATTTT; CDR3 protein: CASSLDIGNTIYF
V gene: TRBV7-9; D gene: -; J gene: TRBJ2-3; clone size: many; CDR3 DNA: TGTGCCAGCCCCGCGACGGGGGTTAGCACAGATACGCAGTATTTT; CDR3 protein: CASPATGVSTDTQYF
V gene: TRBV11-2; D gene: -; J gene: TRBJ2-5; clone size: few; CDR3 DNA: TGTGCCAGCAGCTTATTTTTTTCGGCGAAACAAGAGACCCAGTACTTC; CDR3 protein: CASSLFFSAKQETQYF
V gene: TRBV7-8; D gene: -; J gene: TRBJ2-2; clone size: many; CDR3 DNA: TGTGCCAGCAGCTTATACCCCGGGGAGCTGTTTTTT; CDR3 protein: CASSLYPGELFF
V gene: TRBV27; D gene: -; J gene: TRBJ1-2; clone size: few; CDR3 DNA: TGTGCCAGCAGGGAACAGGGTCCCTATGGCTACACCTTC; CDR3 protein: CASREQGPYGYTF
V gene: TRBV12-3/TRBV12-4; D gene: -; J gene: TRBJ2-6; clone size: few; CDR3 DNA: TGTGCCAGCAGTTATGGGGCCAACGTCCTGACTTTC; CDR3 protein: CASSYGANVLTF
V gene: TRBV6-5; D gene: -; J gene: TRBJ1-6; clone size: -; CDR3 DNA: TGTGCCAGCAGTTACGGGGGAACAGGGAATTCACCCCTCCACTTT; CDR3 protein: CASSYGGTGNSPLHF
V gene: TRBV20-1; D gene: -; J gene: TRBJ2-6; clone size: -; CDR3 DNA: TGCAGTGCTAGGGACAGCTACTCTGGGGCCAACGTCCTGACTTTC; CDR3 protein: CSARDSYSGANVLTF
V gene: TRBV29-1; D gene: TRBD2; J gene: TRBJ2-3; clone size: -; CDR3 DNA: TGCAGCGCCGAAGGGCTAGCGGGAGAGGTATCCAGCACAGATACGCAGTATTTT; CDR3 protein: CSAEGLAGEVSSTDTQYF
V gene: TRBV9; D gene: -; J gene: TRBJ2-7; clone size: -; CDR3 DNA: TGTGCCAGCAGCGGGTCAACTAGCGAGCAGTACTTC; CDR3 protein: CASSGSTSEQYF
V gene: TRBV5-6; D gene: -; J gene: TRBJ2-2; clone size: few; CDR3 DNA: TGTGCCAGCAGCTTAATACAGGGTTATTGGAACACCGGGGAGCTGTTTTTT; CDR3 protein: CASSLIQGYWNTGELFF
V gene: TRBV27; D gene: -; J gene: TRBJ1-2; clone size: -; CDR3 DNA: TGTGCCAGCAGTTTCACGAGGGTGGCGAGTGGCTACACCTTC; CDR3 protein: CASSFTRVASGYTF
V gene: TRBV9; D gene: -; J gene: TRBJ2-7; clone size: -; CDR3 DNA: TGTGCCAGCAGCGTAGATGCCCGCGAGCAGTACTTC; CDR3 protein: CASSVDAREQYF
V gene: TRBV4-1; D gene: TRBD2; J gene: TRBJ2-7; clone size: few; CDR3 DNA: TGCGCCAGCAGCCAAGATCGGGGGGGCGGATCGTGGGAGCAGTACTTC; CDR3 protein: CASSQDRGGGSWEQYF
V gene: TRBV7-6; D gene: -; J gene: TRBJ2-1; clone size: -; CDR3 DNA: TGTGCCAGCAGCTTAGTTGAGGGGGACAACACGTTCTTC; CDR3 protein: CASSLVEGDNTFF
V gene: TRBV6-6; D gene: -; J gene: TRBJ1-2; clone size: few; CDR3 DNA: TGTGCCGATTCGCAGGGCCCCAGCTATGGCTACACCTTC; CDR3 protein: CADSQGPSYGYTF
V gene: TRBV4-1; D gene: -; J gene: TRBJ2-7; clone size: -; CDR3 DNA: TGCGCCAGCAGTATCGGCGGCAGGGCCTACGAGCAGTACTTC; CDR3 protein: CASSIGGRAYEQYF
V gene: TRBV29-1; D gene: -; J gene: TRBJ2-7; clone size: few; CDR3 DNA: TGCAGCGCGAGGACAGAAACCTACGAGCAGTACTTC; CDR3 protein: CSARTETYEQYF
V gene: TRBV15; D gene: TRBD1; J gene: TRBJ2-7; clone size: few; CDR3 DNA: TGTGCCACCAGCAGACTCCGGGGACAGGACGCCTACGAGCAGTACTTC; CDR3 protein: CATSRLRGQDAYEQYF
V gene: TRBV2; D gene: TRBD2; J gene: TRBJ2-1; clone size: few; CDR3 DNA: TGTGCCAGCAGTGGGACTAGCGGGAGTCATGAGCAGTTCTTC; CDR3 protein: CASSGTSGSHEQFF
V gene: TRBV30; D gene: TRBD2; J gene: TRBJ2-7; clone size: few; CDR3 DNA: TGTGCCTGGAGTAGTTCAGCGGGACTCAACGAGCAGTACTTC; CDR3 protein: CAWSSSAGLNEQYF
V gene: TRBV12-3/TRBV12-4; D gene: -; J gene: TRBJ1-4; clone size: -; CDR3 DNA: TGTGCCAGCAACGAAGCGGGGGGCGAGGAAAAACTGTTTTTT; CDR3 protein: CASNEAGGEEKLFF
V gene: TRBV12-3/TRBV12-4; D gene: TRBD1; J gene: TRBJ1-2; clone size: -; CDR3 DNA: TGTGCCAGCAGTTTAGGTTTGTCGGGACAGGGAGAGTTCCCCTATTACGGCTACACCTTC; CDR3 protein: CASSLGLSGQGEFPYYGYTF
V gene: TRBV6-2/TRBV6-3; D gene: -; J gene: TRBJ2-7; clone size: -; CDR3 DNA: TGTGCCAGCAGTTATTGGTGGCGGTTCCCCCCCGAGCAGTACTTC; CDR3 protein: CASSYWWRFPPEQYF
V gene: TRBV20-1; D gene: -; J gene: TRBJ2-1; clone size: few; CDR3 DNA: TGCAGTGCTAGAGCGGGGTTCAGCTACAATGAGCAGTTCTTC; CDR3 protein: CSARAGFSYNEQFF
V gene: TRBV21-1; D gene: -; J gene: TRBJ1-2; clone size: -; CDR3 DNA: TGTGCCAGCAGCCCTGACTGGCAGGGCAGAGGCTACACCTTC; CDR3 protein: CASSPDWQGRGYTF
V gene: TRBV12-3/TRBV12-4; D gene: -; J gene: TRBJ2-7; clone size: -; CDR3 DNA: TGTGCCAGCAGTCCAACCGGGACTGGGGTTTCCCACGAGCAGTACTTC; CDR3 protein: CASSPTGTGVSHEQYF
V gene: TRBV2; D gene: -; J gene: TRBJ2-5; clone size: few; CDR3 DNA: TGTGCCAGCATCGGCAGGGTGGAGACCCAGTACTTC; CDR3 protein: CASIGRVETQYF
V gene: TRBV4-3; D gene: -; J gene: TRBJ2-7; clone size: many; CDR3 DNA: TGCGCCAGCAGTCAAGAACCGGACTCCGCGTCCTACGAGCAGTACTTC; CDR3 protein: CASSQEPDSASYEQYF
V gene: TRBV29-1; D gene: TRBD2; J gene: TRBJ2-1; clone size: -; CDR3 DNA: TGCAGCGCTGAAGGGACTAGCGGGAGCTACAATGAGCAGTTCTTC; CDR3 protein: CSAEGTSGSYNEQFF
V gene: TRBV11-2; D gene: -; J gene: TRBJ2-2; clone size: few; CDR3 DNA: TGTGCCAGCAGCCCCGCAATACACGGCACCGGGGAGCTGTTTTTT; CDR3 protein: CASSPAIHGTGELFF
V gene: TRBV27; D gene: TRBD2; J gene: TRBJ2-3; clone size: many; CDR3 DNA: TGTGCCAGCAGTTCCGTCGGACTAGCGGGAGACGGGGCGCAGTATTTT; CDR3 protein: CASSSVGLAGDGAQYF
V gene: TRBV28; D gene: -; J gene: TRBJ2-7; clone size: -; CDR3 DNA: TGTGCCAGCAGTTTATTACCACATACCTACGAGCAGTACTTC; CDR3 protein: CASSLLPHTYEQYF
V gene: TRBV7-6; D gene: TRBD2; J gene: TRBJ2-2; clone size: -; CDR3 DNA: TGTGCCAGCCCCGGACTAGCGGGAAACACCGGGGAGCTGTTTTTT; CDR3 protein: CASPGLAGNTGELFF
V gene: TRBV12-3/TRBV12-4; D gene: TRBD1; J gene: TRBJ2-7; clone size: few; CDR3 DNA: TGTGCCAGCACTTCAACCCTGGACAGGCCCTACGAGCAGTACTTC; CDR3 protein: CASTSTLDRPYEQYF